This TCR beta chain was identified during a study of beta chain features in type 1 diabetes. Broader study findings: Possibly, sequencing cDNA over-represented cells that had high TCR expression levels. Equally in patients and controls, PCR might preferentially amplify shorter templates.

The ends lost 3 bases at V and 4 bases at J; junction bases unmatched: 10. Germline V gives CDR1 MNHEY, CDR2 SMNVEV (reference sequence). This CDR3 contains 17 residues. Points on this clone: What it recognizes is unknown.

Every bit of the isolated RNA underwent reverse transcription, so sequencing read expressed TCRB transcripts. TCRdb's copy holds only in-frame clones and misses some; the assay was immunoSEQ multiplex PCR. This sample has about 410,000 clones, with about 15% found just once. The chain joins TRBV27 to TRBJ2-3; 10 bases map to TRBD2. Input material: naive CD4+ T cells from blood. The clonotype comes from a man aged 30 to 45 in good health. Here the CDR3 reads CASSLGLAGVEPDTQYF. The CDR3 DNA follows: TGTGCCAGCAGTTTGGGGCTAGCGGGAGTAGAGCCAGATACGCAGTATTTT.